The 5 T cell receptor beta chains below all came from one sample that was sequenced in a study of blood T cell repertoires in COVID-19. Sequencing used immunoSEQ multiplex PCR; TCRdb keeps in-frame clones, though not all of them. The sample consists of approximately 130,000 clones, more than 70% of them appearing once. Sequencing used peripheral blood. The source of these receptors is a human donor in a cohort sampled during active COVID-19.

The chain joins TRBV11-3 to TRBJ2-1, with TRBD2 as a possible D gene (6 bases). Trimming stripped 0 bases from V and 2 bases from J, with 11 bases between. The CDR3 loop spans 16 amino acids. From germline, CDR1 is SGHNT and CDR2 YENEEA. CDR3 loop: CASSLDGGRAYNEQFF. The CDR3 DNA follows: TGTGCCAGCAGCTTAGACGGGGGTCGGGCCTACAATGAGCAGTTCTTC.

In DNA, the CDR3 is TGCGCCAGCAGTGGGCCGGGACTAGCGGGAGTTGGCGGGGAGCTGTTTTTT. Translated, it gives CASSGPGLAGVGGELFF. The V call is TRBV10-1, the J call TRBJ2-2, with 14 bases aligning to TRBD2. This CDR3 has 17 residues. Germline CDR1 reads WNHNN; CDR2 reads SYGVQD (reference sequence). Trimming cost V 4 bases and J 7 bases; bases outside gene matches: 8.

CDR3 region: CATGVGLAAQETQYF. In nucleotides, the CDR3 is TGTGCCACCGGTGTAGGGCTAGCGGCCCAAGAGACCCAGTACTTC. This chain uses TRBV15 with TRBJ2-5; 7 nucleotides line up with TRBD2. CDR3 size: 15 residues. The ends lost 8 bases at V and 1 base at J; junction bases unmatched: 10. From germline, CDR1 is LNHNV and CDR2 YYDKDF (reference sequence).

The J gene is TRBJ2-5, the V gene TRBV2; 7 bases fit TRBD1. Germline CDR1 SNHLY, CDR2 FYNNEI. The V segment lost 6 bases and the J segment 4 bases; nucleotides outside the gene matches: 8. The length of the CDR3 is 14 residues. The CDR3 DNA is TGTGCCAGCAGATTATTAAACAGGGGAGAGACCCAGTACTTC. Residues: CASRLLNRGETQYF.

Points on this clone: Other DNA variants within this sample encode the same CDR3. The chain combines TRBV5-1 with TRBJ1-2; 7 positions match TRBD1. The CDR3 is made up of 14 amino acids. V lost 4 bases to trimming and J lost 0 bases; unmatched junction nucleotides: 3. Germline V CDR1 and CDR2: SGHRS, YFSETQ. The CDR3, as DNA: TGCGCCAGCAGCGGGGGGACAGCTAACTATGGCTACACCTTC. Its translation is CASSGGTANYGYTF.